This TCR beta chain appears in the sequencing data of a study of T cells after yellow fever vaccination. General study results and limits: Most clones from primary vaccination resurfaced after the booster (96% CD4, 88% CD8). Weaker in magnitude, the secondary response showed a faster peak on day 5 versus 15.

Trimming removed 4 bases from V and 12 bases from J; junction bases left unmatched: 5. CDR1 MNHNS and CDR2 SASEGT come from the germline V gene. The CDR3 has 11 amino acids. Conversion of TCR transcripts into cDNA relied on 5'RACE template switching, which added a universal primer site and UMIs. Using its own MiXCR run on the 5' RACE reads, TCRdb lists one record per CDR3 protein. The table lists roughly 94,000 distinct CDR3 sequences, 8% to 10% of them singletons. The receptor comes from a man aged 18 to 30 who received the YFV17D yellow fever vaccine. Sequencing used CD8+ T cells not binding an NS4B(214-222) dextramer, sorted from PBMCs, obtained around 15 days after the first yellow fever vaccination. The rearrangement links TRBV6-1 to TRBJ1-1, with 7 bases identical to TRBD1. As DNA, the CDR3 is TGTGCCAGCAGTGGGTTCAGGGGGACTTTCTTT. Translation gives CASSGFRGTFF.